The 25 T cell receptor beta chains below come from one sample, sequenced in a study of cytomegalovirus exposure and HLA in healthy donors. 13 Jbeta primers and 60 Vbeta primers were used for the PCR. TCRdb's copy holds only in-frame clones and misses some; the assay was immunoSEQ multiplex PCR. The data show under 130,000 clones, and the top ten clones hold around 0.59%. Sequenced material: PBMCs. Receptors were obtained from a man between 50 and 59 years old in good health and CMV-seronegative.

The J gene is TRBJ1-5, the V gene TRBV6-6; D ambiguous. This CDR3 comprises 12 residues. Germline V gives CDR1 MNHNY, CDR2 SVGAGI (reference sequence). V lost 2 bases, J lost 7 bases, and 6 bases lay in between. The DNA of the CDR3 is TGTGCCAGCAGTTACGAGGGCCAGCCCCAGCATTTT. Translated, it gives CASSYEGQPQHF.

J is TRBJ1-6 and V is TRBV7-2; the match to TRBD1 covers 8 bases. Germline values: CDR1 SGHTA, CDR2 FQGNSA. J lost 0 bases, V lost 5 bases, and 3 bases had no gene match. CDR3 size: 16 residues. CDR3 residues: CASSHGTGSYNSPLHF. CDR3 sequence (DNA): TGTGCCAGCAGCCACGGGACAGGCTCCTATAATTCACCCCTCCACTTT.

The chain employs TRBV2 and TRBJ1-2, with unresolved D. CDR1 is SNHLY and CDR2 is FYNNEI in the germline V gene. V lost 0 bases and J 8 bases, leaving 13 bases between the germline ends. CDR3 length: 14 amino acids. For the CDR3, the DNA is TGTGCCAGCAGTGAAGCCCCGAGCTACGGGGGCTACACCTTC. Translated, it gives CASSEAPSYGGYTF.

The gene calls are TRBV29-1 and TRBJ1-2, with no clear D. Looked up from germline, CDR1 is SQVTM and CDR2 is ANQGSEA. CDR3 length: 15 amino acids. The ends were cut back, 1 base at V and 4 bases at J, with 16 bases in the middle. The CDR3 nucleotides are TGCAGCGTTGAAGGGCGGGGAGCCTCGGGCTATGGCTACACCTTC. Amino acids: CSVEGRGASGYGYTF.

The genes are TRBV5-4 and TRBJ2-3; no definite D call. The V end lost 0 bases, the J end lost 1 base, and 15 bases lay between the germline ends. The CDR3 length is 17 residues. The germline V gene encodes CDR1 SGHNT and CDR2 YYREEE (reference sequence). The CDR3 loop is CASSLGLEYLGTDTQYF. As DNA, the CDR3 is TGTGCCAGCAGCTTGGGGCTAGAATACCTGGGCACAGATACGCAGTATTTT. The full variable domain, rest sourced from reference TRBV5-4 and TRBJ2-3, is ETGVTQSPTHLIKTRGQQVTLRCSSQSGHNTVSWYQQALGQGPQFIFQYYREEENGRGNFPPRFSGLQFPNYSSELNVNALELDDSALYLCASSLGLEYLGTDTQYFGPGTRLTVL.

CDR3 amino acids: CASRQDRASYEQYF. The CDR3 region has the DNA TGTGCCAGCAGACAGGACAGGGCCTCCTACGAGCAGTACTTC. The chain employs TRBV2 and TRBJ2-7; 8 positions match TRBD1. The CDR3 spans 14 residues. The trim removed 6 bases at V and 0 bases at J, leaving 4 bases unmatched. CDR1 is SNHLY, CDR2 FYNNEI, per germline.

This chain connects TRBV30 to TRBJ2-1; D remains ambiguous. Trimming cost V 1 base and J 7 bases, with 11 bases left between them. The CDR3 contains 13 residues. Per the germline V gene, CDR1 is GTSNPN and CDR2 is SVGIG (reference sequence). Here the CDR3 reads CAWSEVARNEQFF. The CDR3 DNA reads TGTGCCTGGAGTGAGGTAGCAAGGAATGAGCAGTTCTTC.

This rearrangement joins TRBV5-1 to TRBJ2-5, with D possibly TRBD2 on 6 matching bases. With 1 base removed from V and 5 bases from J, the gap between germline ends came to 15 bases. This CDR3 spans 15 amino acids. Germline lookup yields CDR1 SGHRS and CDR2 YFSETQ. CDR3 nucleotide sequence: TGCGCCAGCAGCTTGATCCAGGGAGGAGGGGAGACCCAGTACTTC. Translating it yields CASSLIQGGGETQYF.

The chain carries TRBV5-1 and TRBJ1-1; D not resolved. The CDR3 contains 13 residues. Germline-derived CDR1 and CDR2 are SGHRS and YFSETQ. V gave up 3 bases and J gave up 10 bases, with 16 bases separating them. Here the CDR3 reads CASSSEEGSRAFF. CDR3 coding DNA: TGCGCCAGCAGCTCGGAAGAGGGCAGCCGAGCTTTCTTT.

CDR3: CASSLGMSGLTDTQYF. CDR3 coding DNA: TGTGCCAGCAGCTTAGGAATGAGCGGACTCACAGATACGCAGTATTTT. This chain joins TRBV7-8 and TRBJ2-3, with D possibly matching TRBD2 (5 bases). The CDR3 contains 16 residues. Trimming left V 1 base short and J 2 bases short, with 13 bases between. The germline V gene has CDR1 SGHVS and CDR2 FQNEAQ.

CDR3 DNA sequence: TGTGCCAGCAGTACCACGTGGGCGATGGATACGCAGTATTTT. It translates to CASSTTWAMDTQYF. This chain links TRBV2 with TRBJ2-3; no clear D gene. The germline CDR1 and CDR2 sequences are SNHLY and FYNNEI. Trimming removed 5 bases at V and 6 bases at J, with 15 bases between. This CDR3 region has 14 residues.

The chain couples TRBV30 to TRBJ2-1, with 7 bases aligning to TRBD2. The trim removed 0 bases at V and 4 bases at J, leaving 3 bases unmatched. Per germline, CDR1 GTSNPN and CDR2 SVGIG (reference sequence). This CDR3 spans 14 amino acids. The CDR3 DNA follows: TGTGCCTGGAGTGTCCTAGCGGATTACAATGAGCAGTTCTTC. As protein: CAWSVLADYNEQFF.

V is TRBV9 and J is TRBJ2-5; 7 positions agree with TRBD2. The junction had 3 bases not matched to a gene; V was cut back by 0 bases and J by 1 base. This CDR3 spans 15 amino acids. The germline CDR1 and CDR2 sequences are SGDLS and YYNGEE. This CDR3 reads CASSVESGTQETQYF. In DNA, the CDR3 is TGTGCCAGCAGCGTAGAGAGCGGGACCCAAGAGACCCAGTACTTC.

V usage is TRBV7-9 and J usage is TRBJ1-1; the D gene is possibly TRBD1 (5 bases). With 5 bases removed from V and 6 bases from J, the gap between germline ends came to 16 bases. The CDR3 is 14 amino acids. Germline V gene sequence: CDR1 SEHNR, CDR2 FQNEAQ (reference sequence). The CDR3 loop reads CASSERQFSPEAFF. The CDR3 DNA reads TGTGCCAGCAGCGAGAGACAGTTTTCACCTGAAGCTTTCTTT.

The V and J genes are TRBV7-9 and TRBJ2-7, with D perhaps being TRBD1 or TRBD2 (5 bases each). The CDR3 length is 13 residues. The germline CDR1 and CDR2 sequences are SEHNR and FQNEAQ (reference sequence). V lost 5 bases and J lost 1, with 9 bases in between. The DNA for the CDR3 is TGTGCCAGCAGCCTAGGGGAGTCCTACGAGCAGTACTTC. Its protein is CASSLGESYEQYF. The complete variable domain, with remaining parts taken from reference TRBV7-9 and TRBJ2-7, reads DTGVSQNPRHKITKRGQNVTFRCDPISEHNRLYWYRQTLGQGPEFLTYFQNEAQLEKSRLLSDRFSAERPKGSFSTLEIQRTEQGDSAMYLCASSLGESYEQYFGPGTRLTVT.

This rearrangement joins TRBV4-1 to TRBJ2-5; possible D gene TRBD2, 6 bases. The DNA end is more similar to TRBJ2-7, so the J call may be wrong. Germline CDR1 is MGHRA and CDR2 is YSYEKL. The CDR3 has 15 residues. Here the CDR3 reads CASSAPGRESYEQYF. The CDR3 DNA reads as TGCGCCAGCAGCGCACCGGGACGGGAGTCCTACGAGCAGTACTTC.

V is TRBV6-6 and J is TRBJ2-5, with 9 positions matching TRBD1. After removal of 2 bases from V and 4 bases from J, the junction contained 2 bases not matched to a gene. The CDR3 extends over 14 amino acids. Germline CDR1 and CDR2: MNHNY and SVGAGI (reference sequence). The CDR3: CASSYRDRAETQYF. DNA of the CDR3: TGTGCCAGCAGTTACCGGGACAGGGCAGAGACCCAGTACTTC.

This chain links TRBV10-3 with TRBJ1-3; unclear D gene. In germline, CDR1 is ENHRY, CDR2 SYGVKD. The CDR3 consists of 14 residues. V was cut by 0 bases and J by 11 bases, with 14 bases left in between. CDR3 DNA sequence: TGTGCCATCAGTGAGTCGAAAACAGATCTGTCCATATATTTT. Its translation: CAISESKTDLSIYF.

The V call is TRBV5-1, the J call TRBJ2-5; 7 bases are shared with TRBD2. Germline lookup yields CDR1 SGHRS and CDR2 YFSETQ. J lost 4 bases, V lost 4 bases, and 10 bases had no gene match. The CDR3 totals 15 residues. The CDR3 nucleotides read TGCGCCAGCAGCGCGGACGGACTAGTTCGAGAGACCCAGTACTTC. It yields the protein CASSADGLVRETQYF.

Worth noting for this clone: The CDR3 ends on some other residue instead of the conserved phenylalanine or tryptophan, so this is likely a read error. Because the CDR3's place on the DNA is in doubt, the DNA is left out and the CDR3 is given as listed by TCRdb. J is TRBJ1-1 and V is TRBV6-6; the listed D gene, TRBD1, was not tested against the DNA. Germline CDR1 is MNHNY and CDR2 is SVGAGI (reference sequence). With termini counted, the CDR3 has 13 amino acids. CDR3 residues: CASRLKGWDTILL.

The rearrangement uses TRBV5-6 and TRBJ1-6, with TRBD1 identical over 9 bases. Germline V gene sequence: CDR1 SGHDT, CDR2 YYEEEE. V was clipped by 2 bases and J by 10 bases; unmatched bases: 10. The CDR3 extends over 16 amino acids. In DNA, the CDR3 is TGTGCCAGCAGCTTTTTACCGGGACAGGGAGAGTCACCCCTCCACTTT. Protein sequence: CASSFLPGQGESPLHF.

CDR3 bases: TGTGCCAGCAGCCAAGTTCGCGGGAGTCTGTACGAGCAGTACTTC. It is translated as CASSQVRGSLYEQYF. The chain links TRBV4-2 to TRBJ2-7; TRBD2 matches at 7 bases. V lost 1 base to trimming and J lost 4 bases; unmatched junction nucleotides: 7. CDR1 and CDR2 (germline): LGHNA, YNFKEQ. This CDR3 is 15 amino acids long.

The chain is built from TRBV11-2 and TRBJ2-7; D may be TRBD2 (6 bases). The CDR3 sequence is 13 residues long. V was clipped by 3 bases and J by 7 bases, with 13 bases between them. The germline V gene encodes CDR1 SGHAT and CDR2 FQNNGV. The CDR3 DNA is TGTGCCAGCAGCTTCCGGCGGGACGAGGAGCAGTACTTC. It translates to CASSFRRDEEQYF.

V is TRBV19 and J is TRBJ1-2, with 8 bases aligning to TRBD1. Germline lookup yields CDR1 LNHDA and CDR2 SQIVND (reference sequence). This CDR3 is built from 13 residues. Trimming took 7 bases from V and 6 from J; bases not matched to a gene: 7. This chain's CDR3 is CASTKTGVNGYTF. CDR3 DNA sequence: TGTGCCAGTACCAAGACAGGGGTGAATGGCTACACCTTC.

The chain has TRBV4-1 and TRBJ2-7; TRBD1 agrees at 8 bases. The trim removed 3 bases at V and 5 bases at J, leaving 9 bases unmatched. Germline V lookup: CDR1 MGHRA, CDR2 YSYEKL. The CDR3 contains 15 residues. The CDR3 nucleotides are TGCGCCAGCAGCCACACCGGACAGGGACTCGACGAGCAGTACTTC. Translating it yields CASSHTGQGLDEQYF.